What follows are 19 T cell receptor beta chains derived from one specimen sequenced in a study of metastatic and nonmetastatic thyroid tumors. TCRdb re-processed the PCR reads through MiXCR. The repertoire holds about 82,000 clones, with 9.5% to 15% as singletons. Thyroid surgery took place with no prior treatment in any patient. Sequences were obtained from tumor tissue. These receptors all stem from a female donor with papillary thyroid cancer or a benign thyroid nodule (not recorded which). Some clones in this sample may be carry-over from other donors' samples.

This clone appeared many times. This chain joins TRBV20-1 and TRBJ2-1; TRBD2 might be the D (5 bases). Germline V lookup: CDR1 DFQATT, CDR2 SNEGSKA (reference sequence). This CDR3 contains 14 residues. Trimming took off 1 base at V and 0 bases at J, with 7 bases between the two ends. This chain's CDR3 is CSARGGFSYNEQFF. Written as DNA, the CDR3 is TGCAGTGCTAGAGGAGGGTTCTCCTACAATGAGCAGTTCTTC.

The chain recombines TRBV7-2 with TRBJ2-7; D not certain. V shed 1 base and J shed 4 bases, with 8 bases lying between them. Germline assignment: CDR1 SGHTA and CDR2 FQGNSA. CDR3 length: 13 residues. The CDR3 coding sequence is TGTGCCAGCAGCTTAGGCCAGGATTACGAGCAGTACTTC. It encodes CASSLGQDYEQYF.

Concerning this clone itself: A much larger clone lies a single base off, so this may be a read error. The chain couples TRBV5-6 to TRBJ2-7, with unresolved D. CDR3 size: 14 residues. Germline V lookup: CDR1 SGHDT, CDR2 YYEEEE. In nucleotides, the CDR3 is TGTGTCAGCAGCTTGCAGCTAAGCTCCTACGATCAGTACTTC. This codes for CVSSLQLSSYDQYF.

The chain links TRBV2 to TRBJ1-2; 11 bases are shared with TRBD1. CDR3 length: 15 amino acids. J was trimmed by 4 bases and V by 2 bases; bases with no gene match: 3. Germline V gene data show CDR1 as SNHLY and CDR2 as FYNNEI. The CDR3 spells CASSEYGTGGYGYTF. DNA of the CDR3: TGTGCCAGCAGTGAATACGGGACAGGGGGCTATGGCTACACCTTC.

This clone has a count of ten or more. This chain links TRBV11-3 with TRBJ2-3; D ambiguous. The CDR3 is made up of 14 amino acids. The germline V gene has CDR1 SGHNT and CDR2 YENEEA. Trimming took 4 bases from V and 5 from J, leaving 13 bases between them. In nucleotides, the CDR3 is TGTGCCAGCAGCTCCTCCCTTCGTAGAGATACGCAGTATTTT. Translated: CASSSSLRRDTQYF. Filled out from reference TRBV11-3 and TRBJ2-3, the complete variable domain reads EAGVVQSPRYKIIEKKQPVAFWCNPISGHNTLYWYLQNLGQGPELLIRYENEEAVDDSQLPKDRFSAERLKGVDSTLKIQPAELGDSAVYLCASSSSLRRDTQYFGPGTRLTVL.

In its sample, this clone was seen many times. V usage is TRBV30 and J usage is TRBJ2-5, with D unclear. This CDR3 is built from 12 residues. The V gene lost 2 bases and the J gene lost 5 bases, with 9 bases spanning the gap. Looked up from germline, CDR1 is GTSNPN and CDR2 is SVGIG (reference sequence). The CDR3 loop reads CAWSLIWETQYF. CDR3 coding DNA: TGTGCCTGGAGTTTAATATGGGAGACCCAGTACTTC.

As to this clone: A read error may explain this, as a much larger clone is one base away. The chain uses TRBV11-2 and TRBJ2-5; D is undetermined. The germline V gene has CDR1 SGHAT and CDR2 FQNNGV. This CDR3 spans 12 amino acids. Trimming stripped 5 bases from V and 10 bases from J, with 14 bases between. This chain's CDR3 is CASSPLMGNQYF. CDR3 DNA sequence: TGTGCCAGCAGCCCTCTTATGGGGAACCAGTACTTC.

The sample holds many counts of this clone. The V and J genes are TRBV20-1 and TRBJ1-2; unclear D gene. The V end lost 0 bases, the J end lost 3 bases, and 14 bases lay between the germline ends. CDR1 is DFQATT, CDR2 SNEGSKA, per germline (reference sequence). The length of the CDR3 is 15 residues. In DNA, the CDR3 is TGCAGTGCTAGAGATATTGCCGGAGTAGACTATGGCTACACCTTC. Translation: CSARDIAGVDYGYTF.

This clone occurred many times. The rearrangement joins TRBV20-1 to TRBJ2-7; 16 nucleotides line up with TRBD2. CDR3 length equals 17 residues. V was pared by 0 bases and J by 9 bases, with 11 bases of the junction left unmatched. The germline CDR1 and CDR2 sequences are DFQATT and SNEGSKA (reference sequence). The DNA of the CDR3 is TGCAGTGCTAGAGAGGCGGACGGGACTAGCGGGAGGGAGGGGCAGTACTTC. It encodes CSAREADGTSGREGQYF.

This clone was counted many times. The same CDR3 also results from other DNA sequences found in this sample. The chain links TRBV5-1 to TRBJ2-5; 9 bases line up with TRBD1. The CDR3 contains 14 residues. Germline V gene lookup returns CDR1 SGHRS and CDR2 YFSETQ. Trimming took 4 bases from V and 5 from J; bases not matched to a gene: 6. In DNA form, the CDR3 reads TGCGCCAGCAGCATCGACAGGGGGTCGGAGACCCAGTACTTC. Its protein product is CASSIDRGSETQYF.

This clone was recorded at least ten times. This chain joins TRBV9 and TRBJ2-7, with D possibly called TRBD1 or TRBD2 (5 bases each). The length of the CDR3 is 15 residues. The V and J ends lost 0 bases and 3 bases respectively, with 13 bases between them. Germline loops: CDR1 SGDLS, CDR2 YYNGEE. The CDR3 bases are TGTGCCAGCAGCGTAGGCCCAGGGAGTCTCTACGAGCAGTACTTC. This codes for CASSVGPGSLYEQYF.

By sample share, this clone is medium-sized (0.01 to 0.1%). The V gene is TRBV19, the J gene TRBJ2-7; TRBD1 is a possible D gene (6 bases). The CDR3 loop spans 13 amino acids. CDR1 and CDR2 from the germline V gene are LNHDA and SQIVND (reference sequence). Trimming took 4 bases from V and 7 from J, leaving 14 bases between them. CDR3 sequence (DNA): TGTGCCAGTAGTAGTTCAGGGGCTAGGGAGCAGTACTTC. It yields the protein CASSSSGAREQYF. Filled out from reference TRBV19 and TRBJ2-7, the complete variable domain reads DGGITQSPKYLFRKEGQNVTLSCEQNLNHDAMYWYRQDPGQGLRLIYYSQIVNDFQKGDIAEGYSVSREKKESFPLTVTSAQKNPTAFYLCASSSSGAREQYFGPGTRLTVT.

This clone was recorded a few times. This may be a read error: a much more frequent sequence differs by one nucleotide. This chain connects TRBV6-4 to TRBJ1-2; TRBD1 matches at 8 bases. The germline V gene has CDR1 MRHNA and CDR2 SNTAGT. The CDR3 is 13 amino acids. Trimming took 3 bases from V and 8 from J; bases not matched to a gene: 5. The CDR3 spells CASSEAGGLGYTF. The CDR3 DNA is TGTGCCAGCAGTGAAGCAGGGGGCCTAGGCTACACCTTC.

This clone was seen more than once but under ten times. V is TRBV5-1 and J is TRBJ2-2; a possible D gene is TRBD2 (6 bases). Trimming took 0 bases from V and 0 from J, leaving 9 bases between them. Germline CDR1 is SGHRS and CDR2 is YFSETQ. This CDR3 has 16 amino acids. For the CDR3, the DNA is TGCGCCAGCAGCTTGGATGGAGGGGCGAACACCGGGGAGCTGTTTTTT. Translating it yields CASSLDGGANTGELFF.

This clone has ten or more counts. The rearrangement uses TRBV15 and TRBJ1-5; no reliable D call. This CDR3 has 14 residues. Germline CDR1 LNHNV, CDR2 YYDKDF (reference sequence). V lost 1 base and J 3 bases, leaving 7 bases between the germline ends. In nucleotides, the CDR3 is TGTGCCACCAGCAGAGCCCAGTTCAATCAGCCCCAGCATTTT. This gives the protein CATSRAQFNQPQHF.

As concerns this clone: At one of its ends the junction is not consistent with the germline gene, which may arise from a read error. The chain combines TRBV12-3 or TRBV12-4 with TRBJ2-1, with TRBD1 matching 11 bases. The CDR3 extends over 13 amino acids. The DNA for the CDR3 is TGCGCCAGCAAGGAGGACAGGGGGCTTGAGCAGTTCTTC. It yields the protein CASKEDRGLEQFF.

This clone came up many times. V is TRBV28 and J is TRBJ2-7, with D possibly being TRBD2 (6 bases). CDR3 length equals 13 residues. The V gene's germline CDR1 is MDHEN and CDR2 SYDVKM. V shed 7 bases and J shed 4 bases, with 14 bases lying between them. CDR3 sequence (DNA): TGTGCCAGCACCTACCACGGGGGATACGAGCAGTACTTC. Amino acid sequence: CASTYHGGYEQYF.

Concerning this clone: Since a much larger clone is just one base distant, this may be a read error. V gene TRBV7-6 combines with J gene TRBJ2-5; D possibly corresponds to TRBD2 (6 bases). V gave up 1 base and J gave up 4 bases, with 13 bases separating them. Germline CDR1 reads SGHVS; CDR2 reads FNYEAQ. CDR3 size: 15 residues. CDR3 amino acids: CASSLGSGVSETQYF. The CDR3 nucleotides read TGTGCCAGCAGCTTAGGATCGGGAGTCTCAGAGACCCAGTACTTC.

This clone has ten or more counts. Here the CDR3 reads CASTEVGQGAFYEQYF. The DNA of the CDR3 is TGTGCCAGCACCGAGGTCGGACAGGGGGCTTTCTACGAGCAGTACTTC. The chain couples TRBV28 to TRBJ2-7; 11 bases map to TRBD1. J lost 3 bases, V lost 7 bases, and 11 bases had no gene match. Per the germline V gene, CDR1 is MDHEN and CDR2 is SYDVKM. CDR3 length equals 16 residues.